Shown below are 6 T cell receptor beta chains from a single sample sequenced in a study of cytomegalovirus exposure and HLA in healthy donors. The PCR contained 60 Vbeta and 13 Jbeta primers. Produced via immunoSEQ multiplex PCR; TCRdb's table is partial and in-frame only. Of around 150,000 clones in the sample, around three quarters are singletons; the top ten hold 2% to 2.5%. The sample comprised PBMCs. These receptors all come from a man in his forties or fifties in good health and CMV-seronegative.

The V and J genes are TRBV7-9 and TRBJ2-1; the match to TRBD2 covers 7 bases. The CDR3 is made up of 15 amino acids. Germline values: CDR1 SEHNR, CDR2 FQNEAQ (reference sequence). The J segment lost 2 bases and the V segment lost 4 bases, leaving 5 bases of the junction unmatched. CDR3 region: CASSSGGSPYNEQFF. The CDR3 nucleotides are TGTGCCAGCAGCTCCGGCGGGAGTCCCTACAATGAGCAGTTCTTC. The full variable domain, with the rest looked up from reference TRBV7-9 and TRBJ2-1, is DTGVSQNPRHKITKRGQNVTFRCDPISEHNRLYWYRQTLGQGPEFLTYFQNEAQLEKSRLLSDRFSAERPKGSFSTLEIQRTEQGDSAMYLCASSSGGSPYNEQFFGPGTRLTVL.

The chain links TRBV9 to TRBJ2-7; 7 nucleotides match TRBD1. CDR3 length: 15 amino acids. CDR1 is SGDLS and CDR2 is YYNGEE in the germline V gene. V shed 4 bases, J shed 4 bases, and the junction held 11 bases outside the gene matches. The chain's CDR3 is CASSLRQGLGYEQYF. CDR3 coding DNA: TGTGCCAGCAGCCTCCGACAGGGATTAGGGTACGAGCAGTACTTC.

CDR3 region: CASSLGGSGGLDNEQFF. Here the CDR3 DNA reads TGCGCCAGCAGCTTGGGAGGTTCGGGAGGTCTGGACAATGAGCAGTTCTTC. The V call is TRBV5-1, the J call TRBJ2-1, with 7 nucleotides matching TRBD2. The CDR3 consists of 17 residues. The trim removed 0 bases at V and 5 bases at J, leaving 11 bases unmatched. The germline gives CDR1 SGHRS, CDR2 YFSETQ.

In its sample, this clone was seen a few times. The chain recombines TRBV4-2 with TRBJ2-1; 15 bases map to TRBD2. The germline CDR1 and CDR2 sequences are LGHNA and YNFKEQ. This CDR3 region has 17 residues. J gave up 8 bases and V 0 bases, and 5 bases lay outside the gene matches. The DNA of the CDR3 is TGTGCCAGCAGCCAAGAAGGGGGACTAGCGGGAGGAGATGAGCAGTTCTTC. It codes for CASSQEGGLAGGDEQFF.

The chain couples TRBV9 to TRBJ2-5; D possibly corresponds to TRBD1 (6 bases). Germline loops: CDR1 SGDLS, CDR2 YYNGEE. The V and J ends lost 4 bases and 2 bases respectively, with 18 bases between them. The CDR3 runs 16 residues. The CDR3 DNA sequence: TGTGCCAGCAGCCCCCGCGGCAGGGGTGATCAAGAGACCCAGTACTTC. Protein sequence: CASSPRGRGDQETQYF.

The chain joins TRBV23-1 to TRBJ2-3; TRBD1 aligns across 11 bases. TRBV23-1 is given ORF status, its function remaining uncertain. Germline trimming cut 0 bases from V and 2 bases from J; bases unmatched to any gene: 7. This CDR3 is 18 amino acids long. The CDR3 spells CASSQSPGQGADTDTQYF. Here the CDR3 DNA reads TGCGCCAGCAGTCAATCTCCCGGACAGGGGGCAGACACAGATACGCAGTATTTT.